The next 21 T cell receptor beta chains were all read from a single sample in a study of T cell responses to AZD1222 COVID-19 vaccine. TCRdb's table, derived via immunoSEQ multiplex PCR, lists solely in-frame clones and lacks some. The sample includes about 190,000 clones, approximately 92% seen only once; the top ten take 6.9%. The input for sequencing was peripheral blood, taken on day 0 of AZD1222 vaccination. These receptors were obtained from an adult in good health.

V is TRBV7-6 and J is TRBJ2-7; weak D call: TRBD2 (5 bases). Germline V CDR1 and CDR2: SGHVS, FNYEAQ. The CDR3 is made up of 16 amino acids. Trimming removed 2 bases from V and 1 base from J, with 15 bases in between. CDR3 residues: CASSLFAGPESYEQYF. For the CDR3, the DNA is TGTGCCAGCAGCTTATTCGCGGGCCCCGAATCCTACGAGCAGTACTTC.

Here the CDR3 DNA reads TGTGCCAGCAGCGTAGAGCCCAGGGCCATCTATGGCTACACCTTC. It is translated as CASSVEPRAIYGYTF. The chain joins TRBV9 to TRBJ1-2, with D perhaps matching TRBD1 (5 bases). Trimming cost V 0 bases and J 4 bases, with 13 bases left between them. The germline V gene has CDR1 SGDLS and CDR2 YYNGEE. There are 15 residues in the CDR3.

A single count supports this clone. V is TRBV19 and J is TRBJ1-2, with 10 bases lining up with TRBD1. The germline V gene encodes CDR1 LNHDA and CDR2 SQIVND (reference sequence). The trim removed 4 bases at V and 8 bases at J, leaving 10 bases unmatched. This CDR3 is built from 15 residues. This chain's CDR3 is CASSRAPGTGDGYTF. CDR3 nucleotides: TGTGCCAGTAGTAGAGCACCCGGGACAGGGGACGGCTACACCTTC.

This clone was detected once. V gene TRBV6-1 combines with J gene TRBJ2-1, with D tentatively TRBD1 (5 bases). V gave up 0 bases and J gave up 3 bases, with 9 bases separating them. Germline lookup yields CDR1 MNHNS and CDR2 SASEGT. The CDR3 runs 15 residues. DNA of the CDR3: TGTGCCAGCAGTGAAGCGGGGCATAACTACAATGAGCAGTTCTTC. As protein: CASSEAGHNYNEQFF.

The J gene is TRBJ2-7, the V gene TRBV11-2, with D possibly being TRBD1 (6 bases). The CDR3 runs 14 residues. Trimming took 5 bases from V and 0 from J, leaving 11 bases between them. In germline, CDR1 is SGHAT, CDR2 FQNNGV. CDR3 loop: CASSIDRSSYEQYF. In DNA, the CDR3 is TGTGCCAGCAGCATCGACAGGAGCTCCTACGAGCAGTACTTC.

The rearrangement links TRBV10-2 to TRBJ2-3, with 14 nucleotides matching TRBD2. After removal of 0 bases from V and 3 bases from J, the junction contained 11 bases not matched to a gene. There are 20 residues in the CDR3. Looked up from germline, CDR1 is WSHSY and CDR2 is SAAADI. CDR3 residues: CASSESTATSGGAETDTQYF. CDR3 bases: TGCGCCAGCAGTGAGTCGACCGCGACTAGCGGGGGGGCCGAGACAGATACGCAGTATTTT.

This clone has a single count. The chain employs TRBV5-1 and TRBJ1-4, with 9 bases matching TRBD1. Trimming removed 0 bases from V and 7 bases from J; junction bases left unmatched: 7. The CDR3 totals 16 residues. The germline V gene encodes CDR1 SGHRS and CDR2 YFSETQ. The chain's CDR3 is CASSLGSTGGLEKLFF. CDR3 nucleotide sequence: TGCGCCAGCAGCTTGGGATCCACAGGGGGCCTTGAAAAACTGTTTTTT.

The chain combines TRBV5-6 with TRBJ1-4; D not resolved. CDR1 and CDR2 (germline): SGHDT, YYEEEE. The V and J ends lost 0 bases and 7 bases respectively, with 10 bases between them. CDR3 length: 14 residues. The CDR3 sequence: CASSLGSLGEKLFF. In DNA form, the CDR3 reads TGTGCCAGCAGCTTGGGATCATTGGGTGAAAAACTGTTTTTT.

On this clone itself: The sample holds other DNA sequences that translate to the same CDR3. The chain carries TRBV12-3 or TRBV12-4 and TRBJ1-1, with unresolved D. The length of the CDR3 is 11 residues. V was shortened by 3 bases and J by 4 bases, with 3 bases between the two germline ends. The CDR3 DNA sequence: TGTGCCAGCAGTTTTTCCACTGAAGCTTTCTTT. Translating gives CASSFSTEAFF.

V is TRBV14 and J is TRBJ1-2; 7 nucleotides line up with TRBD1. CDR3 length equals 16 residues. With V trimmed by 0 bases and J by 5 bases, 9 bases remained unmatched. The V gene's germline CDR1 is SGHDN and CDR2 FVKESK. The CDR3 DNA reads TGTGCCAGCAGCCAAGATCCGGGACAGCCTCCATATGGCTACACCTTC. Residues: CASSQDPGQPPYGYTF. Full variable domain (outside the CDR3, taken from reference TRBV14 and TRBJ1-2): EAGVTQFPSHSVIEKGQTVTLRCDPISGHDNLYWYRRVMGKEIKFLLHFVKESKQDESGMPNNRFLAERTGGTYSTLKVQPAELEDSGVYFCASSQDPGQPPYGYTFGSGTRLTVV.

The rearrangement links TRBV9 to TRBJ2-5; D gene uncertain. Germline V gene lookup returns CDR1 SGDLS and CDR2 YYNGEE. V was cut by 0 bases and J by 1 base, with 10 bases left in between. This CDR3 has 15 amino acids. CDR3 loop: CASSVGGGSQETQYF. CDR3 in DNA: TGTGCCAGCAGCGTAGGAGGCGGATCCCAAGAGACCCAGTACTTC. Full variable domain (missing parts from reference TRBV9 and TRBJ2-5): DSGVTQTPKHLITATGQRVTLRCSPRSGDLSVYWYQQSLDQGLQFLIQYYNGEERAKGNILERFSAQQFPDLHSELNLSSLELGDSALYFCASSVGGGSQETQYFGPGTRLLVL.

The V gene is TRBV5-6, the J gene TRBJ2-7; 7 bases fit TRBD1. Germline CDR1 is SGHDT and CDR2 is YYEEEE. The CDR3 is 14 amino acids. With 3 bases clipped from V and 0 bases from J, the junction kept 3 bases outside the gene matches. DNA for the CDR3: TGTGCCAGCAGCTCGACAGGGAGCTCCTACGAGCAGTACTTC. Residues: CASSSTGSSYEQYF.

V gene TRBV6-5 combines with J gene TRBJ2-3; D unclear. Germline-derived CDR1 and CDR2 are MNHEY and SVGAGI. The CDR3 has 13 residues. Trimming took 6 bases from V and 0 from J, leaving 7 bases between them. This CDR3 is CASREASTDTQYF. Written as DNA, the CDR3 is TGTGCCAGCAGAGAGGCTAGCACAGATACGCAGTATTTT.

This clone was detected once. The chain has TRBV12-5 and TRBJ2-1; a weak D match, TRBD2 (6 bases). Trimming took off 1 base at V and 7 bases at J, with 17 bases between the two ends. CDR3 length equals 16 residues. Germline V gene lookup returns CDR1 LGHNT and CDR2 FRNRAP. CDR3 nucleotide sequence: TGTGCTAGTGGTTTGGCAGCGGGCAGCTCTGAAAATGAGCAGTTCTTC. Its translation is CASGLAAGSSENEQFF. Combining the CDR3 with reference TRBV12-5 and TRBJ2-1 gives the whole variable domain DARVTQTPRHKVTEMGQEVTMRCQPILGHNTVFWYRQTMMQGLELLAYFRNRAPLDDSGMPKDRFSAEMPDATLATLKIQPSEPRDSAVYFCASGLAAGSSENEQFFGPGTRLTVL.

CDR3 nucleotides: TGTGCCAGCTCACCCGGACTAGCGGGGGTCTACGAGCAGTACTTC. Translating gives CASSPGLAGVYEQYF. The rearrangement links TRBV18 to TRBJ2-7, with 13 bases identical to TRBD2. V lost 3 bases to trimming and J lost 3 bases; unmatched junction nucleotides: 2. CDR1 is KGHSH, CDR2 LQKENI, per germline. The CDR3 contains 15 residues. Full variable domain (missing parts from reference TRBV18 and TRBJ2-7): NAGVMQNPRHLVRRRGQEARLRCSPMKGHSHVYWYRQLPEEGLKFMVYLQKENIIDESGMPKERFSAEFPKEGPSILRIQQVVRGDSAAYFCASSPGLAGVYEQYFGPGTRLTVT.

CDR3 amino acids: CASSRQGLQETQYF. DNA for the CDR3: TGTGCCAGCTCACGCCAGGGGTTACAAGAGACCCAGTACTTC. The V gene is TRBV18, the J gene TRBJ2-5; the D gene is possibly TRBD1 (6 bases). V shed 4 bases and J shed 2 bases, with 11 bases lying between them. The germline V gene encodes CDR1 KGHSH and CDR2 LQKENI. The CDR3 runs to 14 residues. Supplemented by reference TRBV18 and TRBJ2-5, the full variable domain reads NAGVMQNPRHLVRRRGQEARLRCSPMKGHSHVYWYRQLPEEGLKFMVYLQKENIIDESGMPKERFSAEFPKEGPSILRIQQVVRGDSAAYFCASSRQGLQETQYFGPGTRLLVL.

The CDR3 loop reads CASSEPTQGTGEKLFF. DNA for the CDR3: TGTGCCAGCAGTGAACCAACACAGGGTACGGGCGAAAAACTGTTTTTT. This sequence joins TRBV6-1 and TRBJ1-4, with D possibly TRBD1 on 6 matching bases. This CDR3 contains 16 residues. CDR1 MNHNS and CDR2 SASEGT come from the germline V gene. The ends were cut back, 2 bases at V and 8 bases at J, with 18 bases in the middle.

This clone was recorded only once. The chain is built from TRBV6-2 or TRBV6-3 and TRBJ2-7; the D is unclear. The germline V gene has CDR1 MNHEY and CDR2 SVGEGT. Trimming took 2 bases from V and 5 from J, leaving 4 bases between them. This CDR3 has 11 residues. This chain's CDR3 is CASSYLDEQYF. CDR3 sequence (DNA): TGTGCCAGCAGTTACCTGGACGAGCAGTACTTC.

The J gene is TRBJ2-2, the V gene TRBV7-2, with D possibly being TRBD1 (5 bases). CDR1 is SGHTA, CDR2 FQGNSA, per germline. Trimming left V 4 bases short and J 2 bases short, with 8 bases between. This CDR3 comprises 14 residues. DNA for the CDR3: TGTGCCAGCAGCTATCGGACAAACACCGGGGAGCTGTTTTTT. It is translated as CASSYRTNTGELFF.

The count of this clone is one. CDR3 sequence (DNA): TGTGCCAGTAGTATCGGGACAGGGGGCCAGAACACTGAAGCTTTCTTT. The encoded protein is CASSIGTGGQNTEAFF. J is TRBJ1-1 and V is TRBV19, with 12 bases fitting TRBD1. The V gene's germline CDR1 is LNHDA and CDR2 SQIVND (reference sequence). V trimming: 3 bases; J trimming: 1 base; junction bases outside the gene matches: 3. The CDR3 is made up of 16 amino acids. Together with reference TRBV19 and TRBJ1-1, the CDR3 gives the full variable domain: DGGITQSPKYLFRKEGQNVTLSCEQNLNHDAMYWYRQDPGQGLRLIYYSQIVNDFQKGDIAEGYSVSREKKESFPLTVTSAQKNPTAFYLCASSIGTGGQNTEAFFGQGTRLTVV.

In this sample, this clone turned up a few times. CDR3 region: CASSYSGQAPMTQYF. DNA of the CDR3: TGTGCCAGCAGTTACTCGGGACAGGCCCCAATGACCCAGTACTTC. V is TRBV6-5 and J is TRBJ2-5, with 8 bases fitting TRBD1. J was trimmed by 7 bases and V by 0 bases; bases with no gene match: 7. This CDR3 spans 15 amino acids. Germline assignment: CDR1 MNHEY and CDR2 SVGAGI.